This T cell receptor beta chain was observed in a study of blood T cell repertoires in COVID-19. Study-wide context: In each case, the material was cDNA or gDNA derived from T cells, B-cell-depleted T cells, or PBMCs.

In the authors' workflow: For nucleated cells, counts were estimated from reference gene primer amplification. Libraries were prepared by immunoSEQ multiplex PCR; TCRdb keeps only in-frame clonotypes and omits some of them. That table supplies the V and J calls and clone size; D and trimming were determined from the DNA. The sample holds under 250,000 clones, roughly 80% seen once. The CDR3 contains 15 residues. V dropped 8 bases and J dropped 8; count of bases not matched to a gene: 14. The germline gives CDR1 SEHNR, CDR2 FQNEAQ (reference sequence). The TCR sequence derives from a woman in her sixties or seventies with active or convalescent COVID-19. This chain joins TRBV7-9 and TRBJ1-2, with 10 nucleotides matching TRBD1. Source material: peripheral blood. CDR3 nucleotides: TGTGCCAGCTTCCTCGGGGACAGGGGAATCGAGGGCTACACCTTC. Amino acids: CASFLGDRGIEGYTF.